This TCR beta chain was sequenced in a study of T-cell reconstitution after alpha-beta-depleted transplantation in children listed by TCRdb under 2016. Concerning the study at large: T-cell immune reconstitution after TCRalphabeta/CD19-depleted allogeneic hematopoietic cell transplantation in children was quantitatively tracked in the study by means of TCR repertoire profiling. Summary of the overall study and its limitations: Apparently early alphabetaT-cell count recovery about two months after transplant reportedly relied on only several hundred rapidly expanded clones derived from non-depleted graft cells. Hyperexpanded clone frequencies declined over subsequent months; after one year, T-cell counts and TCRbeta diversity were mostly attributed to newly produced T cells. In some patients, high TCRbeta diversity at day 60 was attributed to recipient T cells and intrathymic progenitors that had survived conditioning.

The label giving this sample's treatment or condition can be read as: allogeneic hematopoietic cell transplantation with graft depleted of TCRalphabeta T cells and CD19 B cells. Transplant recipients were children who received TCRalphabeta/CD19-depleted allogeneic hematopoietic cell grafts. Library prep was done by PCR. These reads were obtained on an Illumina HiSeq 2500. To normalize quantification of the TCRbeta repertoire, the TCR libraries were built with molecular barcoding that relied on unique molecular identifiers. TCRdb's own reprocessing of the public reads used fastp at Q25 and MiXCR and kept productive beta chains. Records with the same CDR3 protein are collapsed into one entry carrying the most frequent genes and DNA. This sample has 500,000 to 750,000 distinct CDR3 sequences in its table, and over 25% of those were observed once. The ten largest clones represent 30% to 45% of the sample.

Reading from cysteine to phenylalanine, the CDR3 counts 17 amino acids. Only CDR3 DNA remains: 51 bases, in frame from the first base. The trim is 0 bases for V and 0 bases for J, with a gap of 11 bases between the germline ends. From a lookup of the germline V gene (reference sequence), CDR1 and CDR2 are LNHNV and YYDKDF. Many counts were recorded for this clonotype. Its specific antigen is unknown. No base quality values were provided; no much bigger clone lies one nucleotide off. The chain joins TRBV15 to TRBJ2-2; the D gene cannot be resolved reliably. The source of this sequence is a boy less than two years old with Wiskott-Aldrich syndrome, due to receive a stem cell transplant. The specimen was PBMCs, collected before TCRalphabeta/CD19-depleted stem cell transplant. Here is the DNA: TGTGCCACCAGCAGAGATTTCTTACTTACGAACACCGGGGAGCTGTTTTTT. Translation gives CATSRDFLLTNTGELFF.